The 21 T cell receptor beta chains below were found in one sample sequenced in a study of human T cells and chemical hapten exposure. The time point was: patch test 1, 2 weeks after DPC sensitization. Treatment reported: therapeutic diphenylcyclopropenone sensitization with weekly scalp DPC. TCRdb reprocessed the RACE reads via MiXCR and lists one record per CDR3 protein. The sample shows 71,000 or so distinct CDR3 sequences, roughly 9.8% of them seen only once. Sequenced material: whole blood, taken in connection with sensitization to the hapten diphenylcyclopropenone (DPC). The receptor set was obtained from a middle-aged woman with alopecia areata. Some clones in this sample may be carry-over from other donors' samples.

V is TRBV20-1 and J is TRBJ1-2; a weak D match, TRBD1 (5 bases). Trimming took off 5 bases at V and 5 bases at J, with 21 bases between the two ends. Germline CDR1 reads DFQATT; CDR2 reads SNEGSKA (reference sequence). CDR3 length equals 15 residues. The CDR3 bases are TGCAGTGCTCCCGGGGCCCTCATGGGATATTATGGCTACACCTTC. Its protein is CSAPGALMGYYGYTF.

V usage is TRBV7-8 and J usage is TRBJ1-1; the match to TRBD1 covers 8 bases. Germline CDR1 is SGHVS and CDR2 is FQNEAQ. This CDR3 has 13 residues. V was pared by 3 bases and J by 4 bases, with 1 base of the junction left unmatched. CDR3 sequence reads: CASSFQGATEAFF. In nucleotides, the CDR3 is TGTGCCAGCAGCTTTCAGGGGGCCACTGAAGCTTTCTTT.

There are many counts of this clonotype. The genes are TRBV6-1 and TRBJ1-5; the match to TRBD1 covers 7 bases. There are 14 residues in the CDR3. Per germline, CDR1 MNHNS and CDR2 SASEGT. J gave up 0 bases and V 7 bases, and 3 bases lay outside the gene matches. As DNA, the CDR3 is TGTGCCAGCACCAGGGGGGATAGCAATCAGCCCCAGCATTTT. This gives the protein CASTRGDSNQPQHF.

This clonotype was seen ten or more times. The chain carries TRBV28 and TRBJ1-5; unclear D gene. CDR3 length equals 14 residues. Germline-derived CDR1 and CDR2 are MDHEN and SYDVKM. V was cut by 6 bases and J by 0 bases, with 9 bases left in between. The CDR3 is CASRRSSSNQPQHF. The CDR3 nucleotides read TGTGCCAGCAGGAGATCCAGTAGCAATCAGCCCCAGCATTTT.

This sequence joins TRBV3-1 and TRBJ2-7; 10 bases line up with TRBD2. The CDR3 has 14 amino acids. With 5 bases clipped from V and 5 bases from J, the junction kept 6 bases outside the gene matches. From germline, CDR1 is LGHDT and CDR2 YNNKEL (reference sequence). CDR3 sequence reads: CASSFRAGGNEQYF. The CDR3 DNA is TGTGCCAGCAGCTTCCGAGCGGGGGGGAACGAGCAGTACTTC.

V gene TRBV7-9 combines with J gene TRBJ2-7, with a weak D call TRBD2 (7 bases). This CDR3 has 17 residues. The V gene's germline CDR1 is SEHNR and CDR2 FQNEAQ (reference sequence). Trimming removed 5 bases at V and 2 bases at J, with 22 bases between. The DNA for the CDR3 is TGTGCCAGCAGCCGACTGGGGGGGCGAAGCCTCACCTACGAGCAGTACTTC. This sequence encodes CASSRLGGRSLTYEQYF.

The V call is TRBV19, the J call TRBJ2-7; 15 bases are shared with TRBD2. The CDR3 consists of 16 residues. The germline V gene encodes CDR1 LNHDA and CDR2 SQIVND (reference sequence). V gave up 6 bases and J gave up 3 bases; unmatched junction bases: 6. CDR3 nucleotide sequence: TGTGCCAGTAGCCGGACTAGCGGGGGGGCTAGCTACGAGCAGTACTTC. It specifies CASSRTSGGASYEQYF.

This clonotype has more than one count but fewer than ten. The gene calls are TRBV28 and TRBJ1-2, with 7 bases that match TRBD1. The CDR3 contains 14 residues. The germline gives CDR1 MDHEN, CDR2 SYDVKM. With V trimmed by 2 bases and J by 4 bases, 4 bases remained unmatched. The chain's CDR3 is CASSLGAGGYGYTF. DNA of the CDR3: TGTGCCAGCAGTTTAGGGGCAGGGGGCTATGGCTACACCTTC.

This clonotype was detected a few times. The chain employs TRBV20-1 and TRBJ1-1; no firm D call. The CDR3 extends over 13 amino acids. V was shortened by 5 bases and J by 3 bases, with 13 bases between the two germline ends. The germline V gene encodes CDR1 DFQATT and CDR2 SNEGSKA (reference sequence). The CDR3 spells CSAPTRPYTEAFF. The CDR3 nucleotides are TGCAGTGCTCCTACGAGACCGTACACTGAAGCTTTCTTT.

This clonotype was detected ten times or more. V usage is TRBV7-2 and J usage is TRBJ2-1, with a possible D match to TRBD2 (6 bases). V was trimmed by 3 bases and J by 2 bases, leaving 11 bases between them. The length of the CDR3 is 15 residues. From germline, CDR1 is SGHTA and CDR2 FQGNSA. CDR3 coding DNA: TGTGCCAGCAGCTTCGGCGGGGTCACCTACAATGAGCAGTTCTTC. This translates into CASSFGGVTYNEQFF.

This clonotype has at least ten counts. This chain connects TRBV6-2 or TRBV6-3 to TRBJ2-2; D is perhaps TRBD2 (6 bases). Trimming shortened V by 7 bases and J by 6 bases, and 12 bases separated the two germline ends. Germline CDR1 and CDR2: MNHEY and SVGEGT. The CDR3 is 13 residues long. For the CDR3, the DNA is TGTGCCAGCAACCAATGGGGGGCCGGGGAGCTGTTTTTT. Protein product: CASNQWGAGELFF.

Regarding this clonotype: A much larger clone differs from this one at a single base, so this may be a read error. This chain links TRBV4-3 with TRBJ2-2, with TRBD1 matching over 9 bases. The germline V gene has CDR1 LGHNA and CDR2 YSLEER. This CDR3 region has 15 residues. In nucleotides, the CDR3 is TGCGCCAGCAGCCAAAGACAGGGGGGCACCGGGGAGCTGTCTTTT. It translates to CASSQRQGGTGELSF.

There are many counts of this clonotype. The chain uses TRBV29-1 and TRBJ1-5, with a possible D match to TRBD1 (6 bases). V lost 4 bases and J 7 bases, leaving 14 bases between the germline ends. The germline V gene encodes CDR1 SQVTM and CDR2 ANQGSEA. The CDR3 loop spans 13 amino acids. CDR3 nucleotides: TGCAGCGTTGGAAGGGGGAATGGCCAGCCCCAGCATTTT. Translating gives CSVGRGNGQPQHF.

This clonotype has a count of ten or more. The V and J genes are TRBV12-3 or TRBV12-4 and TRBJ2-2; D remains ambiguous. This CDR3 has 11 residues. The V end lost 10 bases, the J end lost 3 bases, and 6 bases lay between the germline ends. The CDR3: CATSHTGELFF. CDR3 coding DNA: TGTGCCACCTCCCACACCGGGGAGCTGTTTTTT.

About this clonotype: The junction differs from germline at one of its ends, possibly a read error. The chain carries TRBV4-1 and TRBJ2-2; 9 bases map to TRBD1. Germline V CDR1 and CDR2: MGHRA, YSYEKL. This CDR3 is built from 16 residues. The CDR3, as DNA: TGCGCCAGCAGCGGGCGGGACAGGGCGAACATCGGGGAGCTGTTTTTT. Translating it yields CASSGRDRANIGELFF.

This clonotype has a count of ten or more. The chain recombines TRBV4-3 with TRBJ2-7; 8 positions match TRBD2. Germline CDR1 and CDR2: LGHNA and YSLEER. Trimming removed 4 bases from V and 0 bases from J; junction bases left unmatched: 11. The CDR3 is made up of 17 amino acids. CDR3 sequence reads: CASSRASGGSSSYEQYF. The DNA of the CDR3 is TGCGCCAGCAGCCGAGCGAGCGGGGGTAGTAGCTCCTACGAGCAGTACTTC.

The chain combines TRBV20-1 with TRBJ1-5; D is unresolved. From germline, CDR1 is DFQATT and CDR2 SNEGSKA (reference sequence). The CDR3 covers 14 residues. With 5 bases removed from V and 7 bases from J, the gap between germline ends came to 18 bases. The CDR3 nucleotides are TGCAGTGCTGTGGGAGAGGTGAAGGGACAGCCCCAGCATTTT. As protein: CSAVGEVKGQPQHF.

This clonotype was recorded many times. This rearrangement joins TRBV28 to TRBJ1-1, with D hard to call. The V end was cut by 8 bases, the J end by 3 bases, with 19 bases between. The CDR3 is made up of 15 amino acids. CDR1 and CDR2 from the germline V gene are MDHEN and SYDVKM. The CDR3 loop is CASGSAPPAYTEAFF. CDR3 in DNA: TGTGCCAGCGGATCGGCCCCCCCGGCCTACACTGAAGCTTTCTTT.

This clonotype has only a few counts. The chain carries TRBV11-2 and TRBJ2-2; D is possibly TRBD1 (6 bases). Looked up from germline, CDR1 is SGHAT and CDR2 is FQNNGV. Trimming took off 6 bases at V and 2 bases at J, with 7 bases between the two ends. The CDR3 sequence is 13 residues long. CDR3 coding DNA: TGTGCCAGCAGACAGGGTAACACCGGGGAGCTGTTTTTT. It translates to CASRQGNTGELFF. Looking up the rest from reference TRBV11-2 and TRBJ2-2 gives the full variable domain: EAGVAQSPRYKIIEKRQSVAFWCNPISGHATLYWYQQILGQGPKLLIQFQNNGVVDDSQLPKDRFSAERLKGVDSTLKIQPAKLEDSAVYLCASRQGNTGELFFGEGSRLTVL.

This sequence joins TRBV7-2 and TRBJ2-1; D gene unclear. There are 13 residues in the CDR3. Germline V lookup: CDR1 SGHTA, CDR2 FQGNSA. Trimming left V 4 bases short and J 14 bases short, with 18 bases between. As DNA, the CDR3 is TGTGCCAGCAGCTCCCAAGAAGGGCTTGATAAGTTCTTC. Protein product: CASSSQEGLDKFF.

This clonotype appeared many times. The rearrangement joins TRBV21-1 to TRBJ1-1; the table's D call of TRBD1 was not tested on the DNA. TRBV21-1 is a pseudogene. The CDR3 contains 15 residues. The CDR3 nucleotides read TGTGCCAGCAGCAAAGACCCGCAGGGAACGACTGAAGCTTTCTTT. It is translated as CASSKDPQGTTEAFF.